The 28 T cell receptor beta chains below come from one sample, sequenced in a study of T cell responses to AZD1222 COVID-19 vaccine. Sequencing was performed with immunoSEQ multiplex PCR; in TCRdb, only in-frame clones are kept and a portion is missing. The repertoire has about 93,000 clones, 80% to 90% of them found once; the top ten carry 5% to 7.5%. The sample was peripheral blood, taken on day 0 of AZD1222 vaccination. These receptors came from an adult in good health.

The chain is built from TRBV7-6 and TRBJ1-4, with D maybe TRBD1 (6 bases). The CDR3 is made up of 14 amino acids. Germline V gives CDR1 SGHVS, CDR2 FNYEAQ. V lost 5 bases and J 8 bases, leaving 15 bases between the germline ends. CDR3 sequence: CASSPGGRGEKLFF. DNA for the CDR3: TGTGCCAGCAGCCCCGGGGGGCGCGGCGAAAAACTGTTTTTT.

CDR3 amino acids: CASSIDVATEAFF. The CDR3 nucleotides are TGTGCCAGTAGTATAGATGTGGCCACTGAAGCTTTCTTT. This rearrangement joins TRBV19 to TRBJ1-1; unclear D gene. The CDR3 extends over 13 amino acids. Per germline, CDR1 LNHDA and CDR2 SQIVND (reference sequence). Trimming pared 0 bases from V and 4 bases from J, leaving 6 bases between.

This chain uses TRBV30 with TRBJ2-2; D gene uncertain. This CDR3 has 12 amino acids. V dropped 5 bases and J dropped 5 bases, with 9 bases sitting between them. Per germline, CDR1 GTSNPN and CDR2 SVGIG (reference sequence). The CDR3 DNA follows: TGTGCCTGGGCCGACTCAACCGGGGAGCTGTTTTTT. This sequence encodes CAWADSTGELFF. Looking up the rest from reference TRBV30 and TRBJ2-2 gives the full variable domain: SQTIHQWPATLVQPVGSPLSLECTVEGTSNPNLYWYRQAAGRGLQLLFYSVGIGQISSEVPQNLSASRPQDRQFILSSKKLLLSDSGFYLCAWADSTGELFFGEGSRLTVL.

The chain joins TRBV10-2 to TRBJ2-1; no clear D gene. Trimming took off 6 bases at V and 0 bases at J, with 9 bases between the two ends. The CDR3 is 14 residues long. CDR1 and CDR2 from the germline V gene are WSHSY and SAAADI. The CDR3 coding sequence is TGCGCCAGCAGCCCCTGGAGCTCCTACAATGAGCAGTTCTTC. This encodes CASSPWSSYNEQFF.

The V and J genes are TRBV4-3 and TRBJ2-7; maybe TRBD1 (6 bases). The length of the CDR3 is 15 residues. V lost 1 base to trimming and J lost 0 bases, with 10 bases between them. Germline lookup yields CDR1 LGHNA and CDR2 YSLEER. The CDR3 loop reads CASSQVPDSSYEQYF. DNA for the CDR3: TGCGCCAGCAGCCAAGTTCCGGACAGCTCCTACGAGCAGTACTTC.

The genes are TRBV29-1 and TRBJ2-5; D gene unclear. Trimming took 1 base from V and 4 from J, leaving 13 bases between them. CDR3 size: 14 residues. Germline CDR1 is SQVTM and CDR2 is ANQGSEA. For the CDR3, the DNA is TGCAGCGTTGAAGGGCATCTACACGGAGAGACCCAGTACTTC. Its protein is CSVEGHLHGETQYF.

The chain uses TRBV9 and TRBJ1-6; 7 nucleotides agree with TRBD1. Germline V gene data show CDR1 as SGDLS and CDR2 as YYNGEE. The CDR3 is 15 amino acids. Trimming removed 0 bases from V and 10 bases from J; junction bases left unmatched: 7. CDR3 nucleotides: TGTGCCAGCAGCGTAGAGGGACAGAGATTATCACCCCTCCACTTT. As protein: CASSVEGQRLSPLHF.

In this sample, this clone turned up once. The V and J genes are TRBV21-1 and TRBJ2-5. TRBV21-1 is annotated as a pseudogene. The CDR3 extends over 9 amino acids. The CDR3 nucleotides read TGTGCCGGAAGAGAGACCCAGTACTTC. Encoded protein: CAGRETQYF.

CDR3 region: CASSTNTGGYTF. The CDR3 DNA reads TGTGCCAGCAGCACCAACACGGGTGGCTACACCTTC. The chain is built from TRBV5-5 and TRBJ1-2; D uncertain. In germline, CDR1 is SGHKS, CDR2 YYEKEE (reference sequence). The length of the CDR3 is 12 residues. The V end lost 4 bases, the J end lost 7 bases, and 11 bases lay between the germline ends. The variable domain in full, completed from reference TRBV5-5 and TRBJ1-2, reads DAGVTQSPTHLIKTRGQQVTLRCSPISGHKSVSWYQQVLGQGPQFIFQYYEKEERGRGNFPDRFSARQFPNYSSELNVNALLLGDSALYLCASSTNTGGYTFGSGTRLTVV.

Worth noting for this clone: A junction end diverges from the germline sequence, so it may reflect a read error. The V gene is TRBV7-2, the J gene TRBJ2-2; TRBD2 agrees at 8 bases. Germline CDR1 SGHTA, CDR2 FQGNSA. The CDR3 contains 14 residues. The chain's CDR3 is CASTLAGWTGELFF. The CDR3 DNA reads TGTGCCAGCACCTTAGCGGGGTGGACCGGGGAGCTGTTTTTT.

The chain is built from TRBV24-1 and TRBJ1-6; D perhaps matches TRBD1 (5 bases). CDR3 size: 13 residues. Germline CDR1 KGHDR, CDR2 SFDVKD. Trimming removed 5 bases at V and 7 bases at J, with 8 bases between. CDR3 DNA sequence: TGTGCCACCAGTGTAGGGGAAAATTCACCCCTCCACTTT. Amino acids: CATSVGENSPLHF.

V and J are TRBV2 and TRBJ1-1; 10 nucleotides agree with TRBD1. The germline gives CDR1 SNHLY, CDR2 FYNNEI. The J segment lost 0 bases and the V segment lost 6 bases, leaving 7 bases of the junction unmatched. This CDR3 is built from 16 residues. The CDR3, as DNA: TGTGCCAGCAGCCAAGAGACAGGGGGCTTGAACACTGAAGCTTTCTTT. This translates into CASSQETGGLNTEAFF.

The chain recombines TRBV7-9 with TRBJ2-5; the D is unclear. The V end was cut by 6 bases, the J end by 4 bases, with 12 bases between. The CDR3 totals 13 residues. CDR1 and CDR2 from the germline V gene are SEHNR and FQNEAQ (reference sequence). The CDR3 is CASRHPSGETQYF. DNA of the CDR3: TGTGCCAGCAGGCACCCCTCAGGAGAGACCCAGTACTTC.

This rearrangement joins TRBV15 to TRBJ2-7, with unresolved D. The V and J ends lost 1 base and 2 bases respectively, with 12 bases between them. CDR1 is LNHNV and CDR2 is YYDKDF in the germline V gene (reference sequence). The CDR3 extends over 15 amino acids. As DNA, the CDR3 is TGTGCCACCAGCAGAGGAGCCCTTACCGCCTACGAGCAGTACTTC. This encodes CATSRGALTAYEQYF.

This clone was detected only a few times. The chain uses TRBV7-2 and TRBJ1-2; a weak D match, TRBD1 (6 bases). With 4 bases removed from V and 4 bases from J, the gap between germline ends came to 13 bases. This CDR3 is built from 14 residues. Germline assignment: CDR1 SGHTA and CDR2 FQGNSA. CDR3 residues: CASSSSTGSYGYTF. The CDR3, as DNA: TGTGCCAGCAGCTCCTCAACAGGGTCCTATGGCTACACCTTC. The variable domain in full, with the rest retrieved from reference TRBV7-2 and TRBJ1-2, is GAGVSQSPSNKVTEKGKDVELRCDPISGHTALYWYRQSLGQGLEFLIYFQGNSAPDKSGLPSDRFSAERTGGSVSTLTIQRTQQEDSAVYLCASSSSTGSYGYTFGSGTRLTVV.

This clone was seen a few times. V usage is TRBV30 and J usage is TRBJ2-7; perhaps TRBD1 as D (5 bases). CDR1 and CDR2 from the germline V gene are GTSNPN and SVGIG (reference sequence). The V end was cut by 2 bases, the J end by 3 bases, with 11 bases between. The CDR3 sequence is 13 residues long. The CDR3 region has the DNA TGTGCCTGGAGTATCAGCGACAGCTACGAGCAGTACTTC. As protein: CAWSISDSYEQYF.

The gene calls are TRBV10-3 and TRBJ2-1, with a possible D match to TRBD1 (6 bases). Germline values: CDR1 ENHRY, CDR2 SYGVKD. The CDR3 runs to 17 residues. The V end was cut by 0 bases, the J end by 4 bases, with 16 bases between. Here the CDR3 reads CAISESTRGGRYNEQFF. The DNA for the CDR3 is TGTGCCATCAGTGAGTCGACTCGTGGGGGCCGATACAATGAGCAGTTCTTC.

The rearrangement joins TRBV29-1 to TRBJ2-1; TRBD1 matches at 7 bases. The trim removed 1 base at V and 8 bases at J, leaving 11 bases unmatched. The germline V gene encodes CDR1 SQVTM and CDR2 ANQGSEA. The CDR3 is 15 residues long. In DNA, the CDR3 is TGCAGCGTTGAAGCCAGGGGGTTTAGTCGAGATGAGCAGTTCTTC. Protein: CSVEARGFSRDEQFF.

The genes are TRBV11-2 and TRBJ2-5, with TRBD2 matching 7 bases. V gave up 2 bases and J gave up 2 bases; unmatched junction bases: 5. The CDR3 consists of 15 residues. Per germline, CDR1 SGHAT and CDR2 FQNNGV. The DNA of the CDR3 is TGTGCCAGCAGCTTATCCGCTAGCGGACAAGAGACCCAGTACTTC. Encoded protein: CASSLSASGQETQYF.

For this clone: Other DNA sequences in this sample translate to the same CDR3. The V gene is TRBV29-1, the J gene TRBJ1-1, with D uncertain. The germline V gene has CDR1 SQVTM and CDR2 ANQGSEA. The V and J ends lost 5 bases and 5 bases respectively, with 6 bases between them. This CDR3 comprises 10 residues. The CDR3 spells CSVQNTEAFF. The CDR3 nucleotides are TGCAGCGTTCAGAATACTGAAGCTTTCTTT.

The V and J genes are TRBV19 and TRBJ2-7, with D perhaps assigned TRBD1 or TRBD2 (5 bases each). In germline, CDR1 is LNHDA, CDR2 SQIVND (reference sequence). This CDR3 is built from 15 residues. Trimming cost V 5 bases and J 2 bases, with 16 bases left between them. The CDR3 spells CASSSPGRTTYEQYF. CDR3 DNA: TGTGCCAGTAGTTCACCGGGACGGACAACCTACGAGCAGTACTTC.

V and J are TRBV6-5 and TRBJ2-6; TRBD1 matches 9 bases. The CDR3 consists of 16 residues. Trimming removed 2 bases from V and 5 bases from J; junction bases left unmatched: 4. CDR1 and CDR2 (germline): MNHEY, SVGAGI. The chain's CDR3 is CASSYTQGAWANVLTF. CDR3 nucleotide sequence: TGTGCCAGCAGTTACACACAGGGGGCCTGGGCCAACGTCCTGACTTTC.

The V call is TRBV11-3, the J call TRBJ2-1; 8 positions match TRBD2. The V gene end was trimmed by 1 base and the J gene end by 5 bases; junction bases not matched to a gene: 4. There are 15 residues in the CDR3. The germline gives CDR1 SGHNT, CDR2 YENEEA. CDR3: CASSLAAGANNEQFF. For the CDR3, the DNA is TGTGCCAGCAGCTTAGCAGCGGGAGCGAACAATGAGCAGTTCTTC. The variable domain in full, with the rest retrieved from reference TRBV11-3 and TRBJ2-1, is EAGVVQSPRYKIIEKKQPVAFWCNPISGHNTLYWYLQNLGQGPELLIRYENEEAVDDSQLPKDRFSAERLKGVDSTLKIQPAELGDSAVYLCASSLAAGANNEQFFGPGTRLTVL.

This clone was recorded once. CDR3 sequence reads: CASRRTGDEQFF. CDR3 bases: TGTGCCAGCAGGAGGACCGGGGATGAGCAGTTCTTC. The V gene is TRBV7-2, the J gene TRBJ2-1, with D possibly TRBD2 on 5 matching bases. Germline lookup yields CDR1 SGHTA and CDR2 FQGNSA. V shed 6 bases and J shed 8 bases, with 11 bases lying between them. The CDR3 covers 12 residues.

The gene calls are TRBV6-5 and TRBJ1-2, with 7 positions matching TRBD1. Per germline, CDR1 MNHEY and CDR2 SVGAGI. The CDR3 contains 13 residues. The junction had 4 bases not matched to a gene; V was cut back by 4 bases and J by 5 bases. In DNA form, the CDR3 reads TGTGCCAGCAGTTCCCACAGGGGTTATGGCTACACCTTC. Translated: CASSSHRGYGYTF.

This clone came up once. The gene calls are TRBV10-3 and TRBJ2-7; D is possibly TRBD1 or TRBD2 (5 bases each). The CDR3 runs to 15 residues. Germline V gives CDR1 ENHRY, CDR2 SYGVKD. Trimming pared 6 bases from V and 7 bases from J, leaving 22 bases between. CDR3 coding DNA: TGTGCCATCAGCGCGGGTAGCGTTGGGGCCGGGGAGCAGTACTTC. Translation gives CAISAGSVGAGEQYF.

In its sample, this clone was seen once. This sequence joins TRBV18 and TRBJ1-5; D remains unclear. The CDR3 is 15 residues long. The germline V and J ends were trimmed by 2 bases and 2 bases, with 10 bases remaining between them. CDR1 and CDR2 from the germline V gene are KGHSH and LQKENI. The CDR3 spells CASSPSALGNQPQHF. Written as DNA, the CDR3 is TGTGCCAGCTCACCATCGGCACTAGGCAATCAGCCCCAGCATTTT.

The CDR3 bases are TGTGCCAGTAGTATCCACGGACAAGAGCAGTACTTC. Translation: CASSIHGQEQYF. The chain uses TRBV19 and TRBJ2-7, with D perhaps matching TRBD1 (5 bases). CDR3 length equals 12 residues. Trimming shortened V by 3 bases and J by 7 bases, and 10 bases separated the two germline ends. CDR1 and CDR2 (germline): LNHDA, SQIVND (reference sequence).